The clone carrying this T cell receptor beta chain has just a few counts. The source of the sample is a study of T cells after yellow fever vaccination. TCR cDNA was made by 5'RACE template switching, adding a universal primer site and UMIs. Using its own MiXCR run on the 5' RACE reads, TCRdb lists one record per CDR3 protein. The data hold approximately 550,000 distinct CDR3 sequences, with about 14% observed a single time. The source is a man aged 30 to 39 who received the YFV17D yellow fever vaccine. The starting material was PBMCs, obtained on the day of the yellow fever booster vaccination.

This chain's CDR3 is CASSPGAYLQETQYF. The CDR3 bases are TGCGCCAGCAGCCCGGGTGCCTATCTCCAAGAGACCCAGTACTTC. This chain links TRBV5-1 with TRBJ2-5; D not resolved. The length of the CDR3 is 15 residues. Trimming removed 4 bases at V and 1 base at J, with 14 bases between. CDR1 SGHRS and CDR2 YFSETQ come from the germline V gene.